Following are 24 T cell receptor beta chains from one sample sequenced in a study of Japanese encephalitis immunity and Zika vaccine responses. TCRdb re-called the 5' RACE reads with MiXCR, one entry per CDR3 protein. The sample yields around 1,700 distinct CDR3 sequences, 5% to 5.5% seen once. Peptide pools at approximately 1 ug/mL each stimulated CFSE-labeled PBMCs over a roughly 6-day culture. The sort collected unfixed, live, CD56-CD19-CD16-CD3+CD4+ CFSE-low proliferating CD4 T cells. Material: antigen-activated CD4+ T cells from blood, cultured, obtained during a Zika inactivated vaccine study. These receptors all stem from an adult woman who received an inactivated Zika virus vaccine.

The chain combines TRBV10-3 with TRBJ2-1; TRBD2 agrees at 8 bases. CDR3 size: 16 residues. V was pared by 3 bases and J by 5 bases, with 9 bases of the junction left unmatched. Germline-derived CDR1 and CDR2 are ENHRY and SYGVKD. In DNA, the CDR3 is TGTGCCATCAGTGAAATTAGCGGGGTAACCGACAATGAGCAGTTCTTC. This encodes CAISEISGVTDNEQFF.

A few counts support this clonotype. The J gene is TRBJ1-5, the V gene TRBV24-1; D perhaps matches TRBD1 (6 bases). CDR3 size: 13 residues. V was clipped by 7 bases and J by 3 bases, with 9 bases between them. Per the germline V gene, CDR1 is KGHDR and CDR2 is SFDVKD. The CDR3 here is CATSRGINQPQHF. In DNA form, the CDR3 reads TGTGCCACCAGCAGGGGAATCAATCAGCCCCAGCATTTT.

Judged by abundance, this clonotype is large. The CDR3 nucleotides read TGCGCCAGCAGCCAAGAAGGGGAGAGAGGCTACACCTTC. Translation gives CASSQEGERGYTF. The V call is TRBV4-3, the J call TRBJ1-2; D might be TRBD1 (5 bases). There are 13 residues in the CDR3. V dropped 0 bases and J dropped 8 bases, with 10 bases sitting between them. The V gene's germline CDR1 is LGHNA and CDR2 YSLEER.

In this sample, this clonotype turned up many times. V gene TRBV7-9 combines with J gene TRBJ1-4; D is unclear. The V end lost 2 bases, the J end lost 4 bases, and 8 bases lay between the germline ends. Looked up from germline, CDR1 is SEHNR and CDR2 is FQNEAQ (reference sequence). The CDR3 contains 14 residues. This CDR3 is CASSLRESNEKLFF. DNA of the CDR3: TGTGCCAGCAGCTTAAGGGAAAGTAATGAAAAACTGTTTTTT.

The gene calls are TRBV18 and TRBJ1-1; D might be TRBD1 (5 bases). CDR3 length: 15 residues. Looked up from germline, CDR1 is KGHSH and CDR2 is LQKENI. V was trimmed by 2 bases and J by 1 base, leaving 11 bases between them. CDR3 residues: CASSPERQGNTEAFF. The CDR3 bases are TGTGCCAGCTCACCAGAGCGGCAGGGGAACACTGAAGCTTTCTTT.

This clonotype has a handful of counts. J is TRBJ2-7 and V is TRBV6-2 or TRBV6-3, with D uncertain. V lost 5 bases, J lost 1 base, and 3 bases lay in between. The CDR3 spans 11 residues. Germline loops: CDR1 MNHEY, CDR2 SVGEGT. The CDR3 region is CASSQSYEQYF. The CDR3 coding sequence is TGTGCCAGCAGTCAATCCTACGAGCAGTACTTC.

There are a few counts of this clonotype. The V gene is TRBV5-1, the J gene TRBJ2-7; D remains unclear. The CDR3 extends over 14 amino acids. Looked up from germline, CDR1 is SGHRS and CDR2 is YFSETQ. Trimming pared 0 bases from V and 7 bases from J, leaving 14 bases between. The CDR3, as DNA: TGCGCCAGCAGCTTGGTTACGAGTTCTTGGGAGCAGTACTTC. Amino acid sequence: CASSLVTSSWEQYF. The whole variable domain, filled in from reference TRBV5-1 and TRBJ2-7, reads KAGVTQTPRYLIKTRGQQVTLSCSPISGHRSVSWYQQTPGQGLQFLFEYFSETQRNKGNFPGRFSGRQFSNSRSEMNVSTLELGDSALYLCASSLVTSSWEQYFGPGTRLTVT.

Of note for this clonotype: A much larger clone lies one base from this, so it may be a read error. The chain has TRBV15 and TRBJ2-1; a possible D gene is TRBD2 (6 bases). The CDR3 is 15 amino acids. CDR1 and CDR2 from the germline V gene are LNHNV and YYDKDF (reference sequence). DNA for the CDR3: TGTGTCACCAGCAGAGGCGGGTTGGGAGGATCCGAGCAGTTCTTC. Its protein product is CVTSRGGLGGSEQFF.

The V and J genes are TRBV12-3 or TRBV12-4 and TRBJ2-7; D is uncertain. There are 14 residues in the CDR3. Deletions cut 6 bases from V and 0 bases from J, with 12 bases between. This CDR3 reads CASRTQLSSYEQYF. The CDR3 nucleotides read TGTGCCAGCAGGACACAACTGAGCTCCTACGAGCAGTACTTC.

The sample holds many counts of this clonotype. The chain has TRBV29-1 and TRBJ1-1; no clear D gene. Germline V CDR1 and CDR2: SQVTM, ANQGSEA. Trimming removed 6 bases from V and 3 bases from J, with 20 bases in between. This CDR3 comprises 15 residues. CDR3: CSVAKGGPVDTEAFF. CDR3 coding DNA: TGCAGCGTCGCCAAAGGAGGGCCAGTGGACACTGAAGCTTTCTTT.

This clonotype was recorded a few times. The chain recombines TRBV4-3 with TRBJ2-5; D tentatively reads TRBD1 or TRBD2 (5 bases each). The ends were cut back, 1 base at V and 4 bases at J, with 10 bases in the middle. Germline loops: CDR1 LGHNA, CDR2 YSLEER. The CDR3 consists of 14 residues. In DNA form, the CDR3 reads TGCGCCAGCAGCCAAGTCGCAGGGAGAGAGACCCAGTACTTC. This translates into CASSQVAGRETQYF.

In this sample, this clonotype is large. For the CDR3, the DNA is TGTGCCAGCAGCCAACCCGATTTACTGAACCCGAGAGATGAGCAGTTCTTC. Translating gives CASSQPDLLNPRDEQFF. This chain uses TRBV7-2 with TRBJ2-1; D call uncertain. The V gene lost 5 bases and the J gene lost 8 bases, with 25 bases spanning the gap. The CDR3 loop spans 17 amino acids. From germline, CDR1 is SGHTA and CDR2 FQGNSA.

In its sample, this clonotype ranks as large. This chain connects TRBV20-1 to TRBJ1-6; D uncertain. CDR3 length: 13 amino acids. Germline CDR1 reads DFQATT; CDR2 reads SNEGSKA (reference sequence). Trimming took off 7 bases at V and 0 bases at J, with 7 bases between the two ends. In DNA form, the CDR3 reads TGCAGTGTTGGAGGCTCCTATAATTCACCCCTCCACTTT. Protein: CSVGGSYNSPLHF.

By sample fraction, this clonotype is large. The rearrangement uses TRBV11-2 and TRBJ2-7; D gene unclear. The germline V and J ends were trimmed by 0 bases and 5 bases, with 8 bases remaining between them. The CDR3 totals 13 residues. CDR1 and CDR2 (germline): SGHAT, FQNNGV. CDR3 sequence: CASSLEQLHEQYF. The CDR3 nucleotides are TGTGCCAGCAGCTTAGAGCAGCTCCACGAGCAGTACTTC.

J is TRBJ2-7 and V is TRBV7-2; D assignment may be TRBD1 or TRBD2 (5 bases each). Trimming shortened V by 6 bases and J by 2 bases, and 17 bases separated the two germline ends. The germline V gene encodes CDR1 SGHTA and CDR2 FQGNSA. This CDR3 has 15 residues. DNA for the CDR3: TGTGCCAGCAGGAGGGGAAGACAGAGTACCTACGAGCAGTACTTC. Its protein is CASRRGRQSTYEQYF. Full variable domain (missing parts from reference TRBV7-2 and TRBJ2-7): GAGVSQSPSNKVTEKGKDVELRCDPISGHTALYWYRQSLGQGLEFLIYFQGNSAPDKSGLPSDRFSAERTGGSVSTLTIQRTQQEDSAVYLCASRRGRQSTYEQYFGPGTRLTVT.

By proportion, this clonotype is medium-sized. This chain links TRBV12-3 or TRBV12-4 with TRBJ1-2, with 7 bases fitting TRBD1. J was trimmed by 5 bases and V by 5 bases; bases with no gene match: 5. CDR3 size: 13 residues. CDR3 in DNA: TGTGCCAGCAGTGCGAGGGGGCGTTATGGCTACACCTTC. It encodes CASSARGRYGYTF.

This clonotype rates as medium-sized (0.01 to 0.1%). This chain uses TRBV27 with TRBJ1-1, with D unresolved. Between the trimmed V and J ends, which lost 1 base and 4 bases, there was a span of 10 bases. The CDR3 runs 14 residues. The V gene's germline CDR1 is MNHEY and CDR2 SMNVEV (reference sequence). The CDR3 here is CASSLLAMTTEAFF. The CDR3 region has the DNA TGTGCCAGCAGTTTATTAGCTATGACCACTGAAGCTTTCTTT.

Relative to its sample, this clonotype is large (0.1 to 1%). The chain couples TRBV4-3 to TRBJ1-1; D not certain. CDR1 and CDR2 from the germline V gene are LGHNA and YSLEER. V was cut by 1 base and J by 7 bases, with 7 bases left in between. The CDR3 is made up of 12 amino acids. CDR3 residues: CASSQGFGEAFF. DNA of the CDR3: TGCGCCAGCAGCCAAGGGTTCGGTGAAGCTTTCTTT.

This clonotype is judged medium-sized. The rearrangement links TRBV5-1 to TRBJ1-3, with no clear D. V was shortened by 3 bases and J by 0 bases, with 10 bases between the two germline ends. The CDR3 runs to 15 residues. CDR1 and CDR2 from the germline V gene are SGHRS and YFSETQ. The CDR3 loop is CASSSTASSGNTIYF. The CDR3 nucleotides are TGCGCCAGCAGCTCCACGGCCAGCTCTGGAAACACCATATATTTT.

The gene calls are TRBV6-5 and TRBJ1-1; weak D call: TRBD1 (5 bases). Germline values: CDR1 MNHEY, CDR2 SVGAGI. Trimming cost V 6 bases and J 0 bases, with 5 bases left between them. The CDR3 runs 12 residues. This CDR3 reads CASRTVNTEAFF. The CDR3 bases are TGTGCCAGCAGGACAGTGAACACTGAAGCTTTCTTT.

V and J are TRBV2 and TRBJ1-6; no reliable D call. This CDR3 region has 10 residues. V lost 4 bases, J lost 9 bases, and 1 base lay in between. From germline, CDR1 is SNHLY and CDR2 FYNNEI. The CDR3 loop reads CASSGSPLHF. The DNA for the CDR3 is TGTGCCAGCAGTGGTTCACCCCTCCACTTT.

This clonotype occurred many times. The CDR3 spells CASSLAAGGFNSPLHF. The CDR3 DNA reads as TGTGCCAGCAGTTTAGCGGCTGGGGGATTTAATTCACCCCTCCACTTT. The chain links TRBV12-3 or TRBV12-4 to TRBJ1-6, with D perhaps TRBD1 (5 bases). The CDR3 sequence is 16 residues long. V lost 0 bases and J 6 bases, leaving 12 bases between the germline ends.

This clonotype is large within its sample. V is TRBV21-1 and J is TRBJ1-4; the table gives TRBD1 as D, unverified against the DNA. TRBV21-1 represents a pseudogene. The CDR3 covers 14 residues. Here the CDR3 reads CACQSGDSNEKLFF. The CDR3 DNA sequence: TGTGCCTGCCAGAGTGGGGACAGCAATGAAAAACTGTTTTTT.

This clonotype was observed a handful of times. This chain joins TRBV5-1 and TRBJ1-2; possible D gene TRBD1, 5 bases. Deletions cut 0 bases from V and 4 bases from J, with 16 bases between. Germline assignment: CDR1 SGHRS and CDR2 YFSETQ. CDR3 length: 16 amino acids. The CDR3 loop is CASSLAQGSSIYGYTF. The CDR3 coding sequence is TGCGCCAGCAGCTTGGCCCAGGGTAGCTCGATCTATGGCTACACCTTC.